These 5 T cell receptor beta chains originate from one sample sequenced in a study of Graves' ophthalmopathy and Graves' hyperthyroidism. Investigators amplified TCR beta CDR3 regions from RNA transcripts. RT-PCR was first run with HTBI primers, then multiplex PCR in a second round. TCRdb ran MiXCR on the multiplex PCR reads and lists one entry per CDR3 protein. The profile shows some 390,000 distinct CDR3 sequences, around 16% of them singletons. The specimen was peripheral blood. Every receptor here comes from a woman between 18 and 29 years old with Graves' ophthalmopathy.

Ten or more counts support this clonotype. The V gene is TRBV14, the J gene TRBJ2-7; 10 nucleotides agree with TRBD2. The CDR3 length is 16 residues. Germline V gene data show CDR1 as SGHDN and CDR2 as FVKESK. Germline trimming cut 5 bases from V and 2 bases from J; bases unmatched to any gene: 9. Here the CDR3 reads CASSSGLAESPYEQYF. DNA for the CDR3: TGTGCCAGCAGCTCCGGACTAGCGGAGAGCCCCTACGAGCAGTACTTC. Full variable domain (remainder filled in from reference TRBV14 and TRBJ2-7): EAGVTQFPSHSVIEKGQTVTLRCDPISGHDNLYWYRRVMGKEIKFLLHFVKESKQDESGMPNNRFLAERTGGTYSTLKVQPAELEDSGVYFCASSSGLAESPYEQYFGPGTRLTVT.

The genes are TRBV28 and TRBJ1-1; the D gene is possibly TRBD1 (5 bases). The CDR3 extends over 13 amino acids. V dropped 6 bases and J dropped 6 bases, with 14 bases sitting between them. Looked up from germline, CDR1 is MDHEN and CDR2 is SYDVKM. The CDR3 spells CASRNDLTAEAFF. CDR3 nucleotides: TGTGCCAGCAGGAATGACTTGACAGCTGAAGCTTTCTTT.

At least ten counts were recorded for this clonotype. This chain uses TRBV7-6 with TRBJ1-1; D unclear. V was trimmed by 3 bases and J by 3 bases, leaving 8 bases between them. Germline V lookup: CDR1 SGHVS, CDR2 FNYEAQ. CDR3 length: 13 residues. The CDR3 region has the DNA TGTGCCAGCAGCTTTGGCACCCACACTGAAGCTTTCTTT. It encodes CASSFGTHTEAFF.

This clonotype was detected many times. The chain has TRBV7-2 and TRBJ2-2; D remains unclear. In germline, CDR1 is SGHTA, CDR2 FQGNSA. Trimming stripped 1 base from V and 2 bases from J, with 8 bases between. The CDR3 runs to 15 residues. The CDR3 DNA sequence: TGTGCCAGCAGCTTAGGTGCGGCAAACACCGGGGAGCTGTTTTTT. Amino acid sequence: CASSLGAANTGELFF.

The chain uses TRBV24-1 and TRBJ1-2, with D possibly being TRBD1 (5 bases). The CDR3 extends over 14 amino acids. The V end lost 4 bases, the J end lost 5 bases, and 13 bases lay between the germline ends. Germline CDR1 is KGHDR and CDR2 is SFDVKD. The CDR3 is CATSDSGWGYGYTF. The CDR3 DNA follows: TGTGCCACCAGTGACTCCGGTTGGGGGTATGGCTACACCTTC.